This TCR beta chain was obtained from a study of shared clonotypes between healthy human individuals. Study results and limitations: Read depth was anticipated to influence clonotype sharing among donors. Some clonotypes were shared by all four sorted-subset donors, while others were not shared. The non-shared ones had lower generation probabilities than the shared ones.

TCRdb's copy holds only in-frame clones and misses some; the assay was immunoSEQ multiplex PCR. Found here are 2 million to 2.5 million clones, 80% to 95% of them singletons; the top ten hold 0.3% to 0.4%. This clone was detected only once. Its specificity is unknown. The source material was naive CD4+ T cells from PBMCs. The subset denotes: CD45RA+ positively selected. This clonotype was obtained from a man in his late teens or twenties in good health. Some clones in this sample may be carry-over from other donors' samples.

The chain's CDR3 is CASSRDGVTTDTQYF. The CDR3 nucleotides are TGCGCCAGCAGCCGAGACGGAGTTACCACAGATACGCAGTATTTT. The chain is built from TRBV5-1 and TRBJ2-3; the D is unclear. Germline values: CDR1 SGHRS, CDR2 YFSETQ. The CDR3 extends over 15 amino acids. V was cut by 4 bases and J by 2 bases, with 14 bases left in between.